This paragraph reports one T cell receptor (beta chain). Its antigen is still unknown. This record comes from a study of cytomegalovirus exposure and HLA in healthy donors. Turning to the study itself: The roughly 110 validation repertoires were produced on the same platform as the 650 to 800 repertoires of the first cohort. This was reported in a later analysis.

With 0 bases removed from V and 0 bases from J, the gap between germline ends came to 12 bases. Germline CDR1 reads SGHRS; CDR2 reads YFSETQ. The CDR3 extends over 16 amino acids. Using immunoSEQ multiplex PCR, the repertoire was profiled, and TCRdb retains in-frame clones only, with some absent. The sample records 250,000 to 400,000 clones, roughly nine tenths being singletons. Findings of the study overall: A classifier reportedly called cytomegalovirus status with high sensitivity and specificity. The study labeled more than 150 TCR beta chains cytomegalovirus-associated.

Sequenced input: PBMCs. The sequence was collected from a woman between 25 and 40 years old in good health and CMV-seropositive. V gene TRBV5-1 combines with J gene TRBJ1-2, with D perhaps matching TRBD1 (5 bases). The CDR3 sequence is CASSLERGGSNYGYTF. Here the CDR3 DNA reads TGCGCCAGCAGCTTGGAACGGGGGGGATCTAACTATGGCTACACCTTC.